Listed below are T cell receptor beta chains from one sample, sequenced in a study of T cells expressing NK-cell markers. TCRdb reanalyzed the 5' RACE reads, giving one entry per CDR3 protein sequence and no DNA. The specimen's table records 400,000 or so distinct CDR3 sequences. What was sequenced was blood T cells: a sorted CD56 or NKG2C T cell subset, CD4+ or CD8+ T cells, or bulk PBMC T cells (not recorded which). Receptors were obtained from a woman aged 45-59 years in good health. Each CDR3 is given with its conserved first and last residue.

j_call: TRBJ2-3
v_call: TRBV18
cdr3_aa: CASSQLAGGPRDTQYF

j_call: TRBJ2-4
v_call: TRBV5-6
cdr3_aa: CASSLVGTGWRKNIQYF

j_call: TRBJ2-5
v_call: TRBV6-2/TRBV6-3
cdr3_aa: CASKGLIAERGETQYF

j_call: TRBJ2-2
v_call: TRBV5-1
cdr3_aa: CASSLDGLLTGELFF

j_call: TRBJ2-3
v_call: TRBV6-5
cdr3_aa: CASSYEPRDTQYF

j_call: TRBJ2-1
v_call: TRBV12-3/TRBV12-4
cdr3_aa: CASKRLAPNNEQFF

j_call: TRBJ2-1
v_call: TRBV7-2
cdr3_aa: CASSLVPGGLNEQFF

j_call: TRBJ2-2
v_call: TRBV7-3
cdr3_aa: CASRPLAGGDGELFF

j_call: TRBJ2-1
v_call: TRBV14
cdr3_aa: CASSREVGSRYNEQFF

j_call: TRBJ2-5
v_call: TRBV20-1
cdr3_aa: CSAGGPLETQYF

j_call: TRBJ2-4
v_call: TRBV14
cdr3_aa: CASSAGTGNIQYF

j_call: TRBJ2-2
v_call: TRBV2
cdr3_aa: CATGQGATGELFF

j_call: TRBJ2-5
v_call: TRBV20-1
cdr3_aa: CSARGQGKEETQYF

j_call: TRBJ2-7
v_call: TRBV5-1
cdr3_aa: CASSLGQALYEQYF

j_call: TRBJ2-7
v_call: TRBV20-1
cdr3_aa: CSARSFRQGLYEQYF

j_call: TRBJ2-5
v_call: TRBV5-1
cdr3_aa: CASSLEGPLGVETQYF

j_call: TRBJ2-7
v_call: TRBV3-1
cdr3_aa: CASSHGTNQIGQYF

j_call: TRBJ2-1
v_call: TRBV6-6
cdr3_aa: CASSSYGRSYNEQFF

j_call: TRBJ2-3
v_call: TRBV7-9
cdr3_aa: CASRTNRDRTRTDTQYF

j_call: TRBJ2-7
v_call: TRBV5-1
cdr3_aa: CASSLEPMPVGLAGGVYEQYF

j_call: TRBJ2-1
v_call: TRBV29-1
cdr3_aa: CSVKPGLAFNEQFF

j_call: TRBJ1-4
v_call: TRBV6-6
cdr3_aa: CASSNPTGSNEKLFF

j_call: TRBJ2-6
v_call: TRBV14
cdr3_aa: CASSQLEQLTTSGANVLTF

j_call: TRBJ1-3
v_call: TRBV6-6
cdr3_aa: CASSYSGQVSGNTIYF

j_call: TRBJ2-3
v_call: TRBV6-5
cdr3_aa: CASRGGPTRTDTQYF

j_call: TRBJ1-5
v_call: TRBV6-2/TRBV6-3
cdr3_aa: CASSYGTLTERQPQHF

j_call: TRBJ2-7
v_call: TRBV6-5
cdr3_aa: CASSYRLAGGPREQYF

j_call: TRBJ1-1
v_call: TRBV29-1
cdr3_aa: CSVAGTGGWWTEAFF

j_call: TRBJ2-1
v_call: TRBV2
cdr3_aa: CASSEILAGGEQFF

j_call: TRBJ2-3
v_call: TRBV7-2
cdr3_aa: CASSSEGWDTQYF

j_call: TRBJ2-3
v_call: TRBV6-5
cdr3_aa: CASSYTPEGVSDTQYF

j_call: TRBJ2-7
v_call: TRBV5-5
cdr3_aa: CASSVPYEQYF

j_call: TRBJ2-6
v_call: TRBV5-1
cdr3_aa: CASSLGRTGALWANVLTF

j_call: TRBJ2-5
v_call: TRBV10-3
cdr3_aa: CAISATSGPQETQYF

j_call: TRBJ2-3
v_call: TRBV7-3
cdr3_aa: CASSSDGGADTQYF

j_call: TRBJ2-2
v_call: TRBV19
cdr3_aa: CASRIGSTGELFF

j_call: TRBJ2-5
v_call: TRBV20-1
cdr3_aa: CSARDSTGTGAPKTQYF

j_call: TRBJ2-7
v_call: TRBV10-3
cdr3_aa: CAISASSYEQYF